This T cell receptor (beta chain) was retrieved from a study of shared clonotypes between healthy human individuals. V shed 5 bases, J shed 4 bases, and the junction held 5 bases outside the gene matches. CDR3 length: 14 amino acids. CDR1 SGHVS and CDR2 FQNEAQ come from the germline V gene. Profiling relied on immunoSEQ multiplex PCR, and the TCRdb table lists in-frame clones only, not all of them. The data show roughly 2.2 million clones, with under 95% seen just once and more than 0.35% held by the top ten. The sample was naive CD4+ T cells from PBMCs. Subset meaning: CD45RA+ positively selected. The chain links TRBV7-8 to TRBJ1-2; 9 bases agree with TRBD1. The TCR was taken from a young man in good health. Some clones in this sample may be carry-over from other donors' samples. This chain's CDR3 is CASSPRDRVYGYTF. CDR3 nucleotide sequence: TGTGCCAGCAGCCCCCGGGACAGGGTCTATGGCTACACCTTC.